This T cell receptor (beta chain) was retrieved from a study of identical twins. Study findings and constraints: Analyses of zero insertions could, in part, be confounded by invariant MAIT and iNKT cells.

Remarks on this clonotype: Its antigen is as yet unknown.

Germline-derived CDR1 and CDR2 are SGHRS and YFSETQ. The CDR3 is 17 amino acids. Trimming cost V 4 bases and J 5 bases; bases outside gene matches: 11. TCRdb re-analysed the 5' RACE reads in MiXCR, keeping a single row per CDR3 protein. Altogether a few hundred thousand distinct CDR3 sequences are present, around 9% being singletons, with the ten largest covering approximately 8.9%. The sequencing sample was made of naive T cells sorted from blood. The TCR was taken from a woman aged 45-65 years in good health. V gene TRBV5-1 combines with J gene TRBJ2-3, with 12 bases fitting TRBD2. The CDR3 DNA follows: TGCGCCAGCAGCGACCCGACTAGCGGGAGTGAGGGAGATACGCAGTATTTT. Translated: CASSDPTSGSEGDTQYF. Full variable domain (remainder filled in from reference TRBV5-1 and TRBJ2-3): KAGVTQTPRYLIKTRGQQVTLSCSPISGHRSVSWYQQTPGQGLQFLFEYFSETQRNKGNFPGRFSGRQFSNSRSEMNVSTLELGDSALYLCASSDPTSGSEGDTQYFGPGTRLTVL.